The 30 T cell receptor beta chains presented below share a single source sample, sequenced in a study of response to subunit inactivated influenza vaccine. A single record per CDR3 protein comes from TCRdb applying MiXCR to the RT-PCR reads. This table has roughly 540,000 distinct CDR3 sequences, less than 25% appearing once. This same sample was also taken into another study, of T cells expressing NK-cell markers. That paper adds: The cDNA for TCR beta came from 5'RACE template switching with UMIs.

The sequences come from CD4+ T cells sorted from PBMCs, collected roughly 12 days after vaccination. These receptors all stem from a man over 45 who received an inactivated influenza vaccine.

This clonotype has ten or more counts. The V and J genes are TRBV12-3 or TRBV12-4 and TRBJ1-2; D gene unclear. Trimming left V 1 base short and J 4 bases short, with 4 bases between. The CDR3 length is 12 residues. CDR3 DNA sequence: TGTGCCAGCAGTTTAGGGACCTATGGCTACACCTTC. The encoded protein is CASSLGTYGYTF.

This clonotype was observed a few times. The junction and the germline gene differ at one end; a read error may be behind it. In nucleotides, the CDR3 is TGTGCTAGCAGCCCCTCGGTTGGGACTGAAGCTTTCTTT. Translation gives CASSPSVGTEAFF. The chain has TRBV7-7 and TRBJ1-1; D not resolved. Germline CDR1 and CDR2: SSHAT and FNYEAQ (reference sequence). There are 13 residues in the CDR3.

This clonotype came up once. A read error may explain this, as a much larger clone is one base away. V is TRBV28 and J is TRBJ2-5; TRBD1 agrees at 7 bases. CDR1 and CDR2 from the germline V gene are MDHEN and SYDVKM. V lost 9 bases to trimming and J lost 8 bases; unmatched junction nucleotides: 9. The CDR3 runs to 12 residues. The CDR3 region is CASREGADTQYF. The CDR3 coding sequence is TGTGCCAGTCGAGAGGGGGCAGACACCCAGTACTTC. Full variable domain (rest looked up from reference TRBV28 and TRBJ2-5): DVKVTQSSRYLVKRTGEKVFLECVQDMDHENMFWYRQDPGLGLRLIYFSYDVKMKEKGDIPEGYSVSREKKERFSLILESASTNQTSMYLCASREGADTQYFGPGTRLLVL.

The chain joins TRBV7-3 to TRBJ2-1, with D tentatively TRBD2 (7 bases). Germline V gene sequence: CDR1 SGHTA, CDR2 FQGTGA. V was cut by 2 bases and J by 6 bases, with 14 bases left in between. The CDR3 is made up of 15 amino acids. In DNA form, the CDR3 reads TGTGCCAGCAGCTTATGGGGGGGCTCCCTCAATGAGCAGTTCTTC. Its translation: CASSLWGGSLNEQFF.

The V gene is TRBV5-1, the J gene TRBJ2-3; 8 bases fit TRBD2. From germline, CDR1 is SGHRS and CDR2 YFSETQ. J was trimmed by 4 bases and V by 7 bases; bases with no gene match: 11. The CDR3 spans 15 residues. CDR3 nucleotide sequence: TGCGCCAGCGGCCGGGGGGGAGGTACCTCAGATACGCAGTATTTT. It yields the protein CASGRGGGTSDTQYF.

This clonotype was seen only a few times. The V gene is TRBV11-2, the J gene TRBJ2-1, with D possibly TRBD1 on 5 matching bases. Trimming took 2 bases from V and 9 from J, leaving 14 bases between them. The CDR3 runs to 14 residues. Germline lookup yields CDR1 SGHAT and CDR2 FQNNGV. CDR3 in DNA: TGTGCCAGCAGCTTAACAGGAAATTCGGGTGAGCAGTTCTTC. It is translated as CASSLTGNSGEQFF.

The chain is built from TRBV18 and TRBJ2-2; 8 bases line up with TRBD1. The trim removed 0 bases at V and 5 bases at J, leaving 2 bases unmatched. Germline V gene data show CDR1 as KGHSH and CDR2 as LQKENI. This CDR3 comprises 15 residues. CDR3 amino acids: CASSPPNRGTGELFF. The CDR3 nucleotides are TGTGCCAGCTCACCACCTAACAGGGGGACCGGGGAGCTGTTTTTT.

The CDR3 sequence: CASSYYRGNEQFF. The CDR3 DNA reads as TGTGCCAGCAGTTACTACAGGGGCAATGAGCAGTTCTTC. The rearrangement links TRBV6-2 or TRBV6-3 to TRBJ2-1; 7 bases line up with TRBD1. V was clipped by 1 base and J by 6 bases; unmatched bases: 0. CDR3 length: 13 amino acids. Germline values: CDR1 MNHEY, CDR2 SVGEGT.

The rearrangement links TRBV20-1 to TRBJ2-1; 10 nucleotides align to TRBD2. Germline trimming cut 2 bases from V and 7 bases from J; bases unmatched to any gene: 14. The CDR3 sequence is 17 residues long. Per germline, CDR1 DFQATT and CDR2 SNEGSKA (reference sequence). The CDR3 DNA reads as TGCAGTGCTAGATCCCTAGCGGGAGACACTGGGGGTAATGAGCAGTTCTTC. Its translation is CSARSLAGDTGGNEQFF.

The rearrangement links TRBV24-1 to TRBJ2-5; TRBD1 aligns across 8 bases. CDR3 length: 16 residues. V was clipped by 4 bases and J by 1 base; unmatched bases: 7. The germline V gene has CDR1 KGHDR and CDR2 SFDVKD. CDR3 region: CATSEISGTGQETQYF. Written as DNA, the CDR3 is TGTGCCACCAGTGAGATCTCCGGGACAGGCCAAGAGACCCAGTACTTC.

This clonotype was seen a handful of times. Sequence at one end of the junction differs from germline and may be a read error. The CDR3: CASSLMGDTGELFF. DNA for the CDR3: TGTGCTAGCAGCTTAATGGGGGACACCGGGGAGCTGTTTTTT. The chain links TRBV7-7 to TRBJ2-2; D is possibly TRBD1 or TRBD2 (5 bases each). This CDR3 has 14 residues. Germline V CDR1 and CDR2: SSHAT, FNYEAQ (reference sequence).

The chain carries TRBV27 and TRBJ2-7; D is possibly TRBD2 (6 bases). V lost 6 bases and J 5 bases, leaving 17 bases between the germline ends. This CDR3 is built from 14 residues. CDR1 is MNHEY, CDR2 SMNVEV, per germline (reference sequence). This CDR3 reads CASRPSLSSDEQYF. Written as DNA, the CDR3 is TGTGCCAGCAGACCTTCCCTATCTAGCGACGAGCAGTACTTC.

This clonotype was recorded a few times. This rearrangement joins TRBV7-2 to TRBJ2-7; TRBD2 matches 7 bases. Unmatched junction bases numbered 6, after V lost 5 bases and J lost 2 bases. The CDR3 consists of 14 residues. Per the germline V gene, CDR1 is SGHTA and CDR2 is FQGNSA. The DNA of the CDR3 is TGTGCCAGCAGCCCCCGGACTAGAGCCTACGAGCAGTACTTC. It translates to CASSPRTRAYEQYF.

Only a few counts were recorded for this clonotype. The J gene is TRBJ2-3, the V gene TRBV3-1, with 13 nucleotides matching TRBD2. The CDR3 consists of 17 residues. Trimming removed 1 base from V and 5 bases from J; junction bases left unmatched: 6. The germline V gene has CDR1 LGHDT and CDR2 YNNKEL (reference sequence). CDR3 residues: CASSQGWTSGSKDTQYF. For the CDR3, the DNA is TGTGCCAGCAGCCAAGGGTGGACTAGCGGGAGTAAAGATACGCAGTATTTT.

The chain employs TRBV15 and TRBJ2-1, with D possibly matching TRBD1 (7 bases). The CDR3 covers 12 residues. The germline gives CDR1 LNHNV, CDR2 YYDKDF (reference sequence). The V end lost 11 bases, the J end lost 3 bases, and 11 bases lay between the germline ends. Here the CDR3 reads CAAGQIYNEQFF. DNA of the CDR3: TGTGCCGCGGGACAGATCTACAATGAGCAGTTCTTC.

The gene calls are TRBV3-1 and TRBJ2-1, with 9 bases that match TRBD2. V trimming: 4 bases; J trimming: 5 bases; junction bases outside the gene matches: 12. CDR1 is LGHDT, CDR2 YNNKEL, per germline (reference sequence). The CDR3 has 17 amino acids. The CDR3, as DNA: TGTGCCAGCAGCCCCCAGGGGCGGGAGGGTCGGAACAATGAGCAGTTCTTC. The encoded protein is CASSPQGREGRNNEQFF.

CDR3 sequence: CASSPFRQREGPNEQFF. The CDR3 DNA follows: TGTGCCAGCAGCCCTTTCCGCCAGCGGGAGGGCCCCAATGAGCAGTTCTTC. The genes are TRBV11-2 and TRBJ2-1, with TRBD2 matching 10 bases. Trimming removed 5 bases from V and 6 bases from J; junction bases left unmatched: 13. The germline CDR1 and CDR2 sequences are SGHAT and FQNNGV. The CDR3 totals 17 residues.

The gene calls are TRBV10-3 and TRBJ1-1; D may be TRBD1 (6 bases). The germline gives CDR1 ENHRY, CDR2 SYGVKD. CDR3 length: 13 residues. V was shortened by 6 bases and J by 1 base, with 9 bases between the two germline ends. The CDR3 DNA follows: TGTGCCATCAGCGGACAGTCGAACACTGAAGCTTTCTTT. Protein product: CAISGQSNTEAFF.

V gene TRBV18 combines with J gene TRBJ2-7; D ambiguous. The germline CDR1 and CDR2 sequences are KGHSH and LQKENI. V lost 3 bases and J 2 bases, leaving 8 bases between the germline ends. The CDR3 covers 13 residues. Here the CDR3 DNA reads TGTGCCAGCTCACCTCCTCAGGCCTACGAGCAGTACTTC. Translated: CASSPPQAYEQYF.

This clonotype was found a few times. The chain combines TRBV6-2 or TRBV6-3 with TRBJ2-2; TRBD2 aligns across 9 bases. J gave up 0 bases and V 6 bases, and 5 bases lay outside the gene matches. The CDR3 totals 16 residues. The V gene's germline CDR1 is MNHEY and CDR2 SVGEGT. The CDR3 DNA reads as TGTGCCAGCAGCCGACTAGCGGTTGCGAACACCGGGGAGCTGTTTTTT. It yields the protein CASSRLAVANTGELFF.

The chain combines TRBV11-1 with TRBJ2-1; TRBD2 matches at 10 bases. V shed 2 bases and J 7 bases; nucleotides not matched to a gene: 8. Germline V lookup: CDR1 SGHAT, CDR2 FQDESV (reference sequence). The CDR3 length is 16 residues. The CDR3 loop is CASSLYASGSGNEQFF. The CDR3 DNA reads TGTGCCAGCAGCTTATATGCTAGCGGGAGTGGGAATGAGCAGTTCTTC.

The CDR3, as DNA: TGTGCCAGCAGCCCATACGGGCGAATGAACACTGAAGCTTTCTTT. This translates into CASSPYGRMNTEAFF. V gene TRBV6-1 combines with J gene TRBJ1-1; D is unresolved. Trimming pared 6 bases from V and 0 bases from J, leaving 14 bases between. Germline V gene sequence: CDR1 MNHNS, CDR2 SASEGT. The CDR3 spans 15 residues.

This clonotype came up a few times. CDR3 sequence reads: CASSLGTGIGSGANVLTF. The CDR3 bases are TGCGCCAGCAGCCTCGGGACAGGGATAGGGTCTGGGGCCAACGTCCTGACTTTC. The chain carries TRBV4-3 and TRBJ2-6; 9 bases align to TRBD1. The germline gives CDR1 LGHNA, CDR2 YSLEER. The CDR3 is made up of 18 amino acids. V lost 4 bases to trimming and J lost 1 base; unmatched junction nucleotides: 8.

This clonotype turned up a few times. The gene calls are TRBV7-6 and TRBJ2-1; D gene uncertain. Germline CDR1 and CDR2: SGHVS and FNYEAQ. The CDR3 length is 13 residues. V was trimmed by 3 bases and J by 7 bases, leaving 10 bases between them. The DNA for the CDR3 is TGTGCCAGCAGCTTTAGAGTTGGGAATGAGCAGTTCTTC. It is translated as CASSFRVGNEQFF. Full variable domain (remainder filled in from reference TRBV7-6 and TRBJ2-1): GAGVSQSPRYKVTKRGQDVALRCDPISGHVSLYWYRQALGQGPEFLTYFNYEAQQDKSGLPNDRFSAERPEGSISTLTIQRTEQRDSAMYRCASSFRVGNEQFFGPGTRLTVL.

The chain recombines TRBV6-2 or TRBV6-3 with TRBJ2-2; D might be TRBD1 (5 bases). The CDR3 spans 15 residues. Deletions cut 6 bases from V and 6 bases from J, with 17 bases between. CDR1 is MNHEY and CDR2 is SVGEGT in the germline V gene. Here the CDR3 DNA reads TGTGCCAGCAGCCTCCGACAGCCAGGAGCCGGGGAGCTGTTTTTT. It translates to CASSLRQPGAGELFF.

The rearrangement uses TRBV7-2 and TRBJ2-5; D is ambiguous. CDR1 SGHTA and CDR2 FQGNSA come from the germline V gene. V was shortened by 5 bases and J by 5 bases, with 9 bases between the two germline ends. This CDR3 comprises 12 residues. DNA of the CDR3: TGTGCCAGCAGCGTCATAAGGGAGACCCAGTACTTC. This codes for CASSVIRETQYF.

V and J are TRBV6-5 and TRBJ2-3; D is possibly TRBD2 (6 bases). The germline CDR1 and CDR2 sequences are MNHEY and SVGAGI. CDR3 length: 14 amino acids. V was shortened by 2 bases and J by 2 bases, with 8 bases between the two germline ends. The CDR3 sequence is CASSYGLNTDTQYF. DNA for the CDR3: TGTGCCAGCAGTTACGGACTAAACACAGATACGCAGTATTTT.

The rearrangement links TRBV7-2 to TRBJ2-3; 7 nucleotides line up with TRBD2. The CDR3 sequence is 16 residues long. Germline trimming cut 4 bases from V and 0 bases from J; bases unmatched to any gene: 7. The germline CDR1 and CDR2 sequences are SGHTA and FQGNSA. The CDR3 sequence is CASSWSTSASTDTQYF. The CDR3 DNA reads TGTGCCAGCAGCTGGTCAACTAGCGCCAGCACAGATACGCAGTATTTT. Full variable domain (rest looked up from reference TRBV7-2 and TRBJ2-3): GAGVSQSPSNKVTEKGKDVELRCDPISGHTALYWYRQSLGQGLEFLIYFQGNSAPDKSGLPSDRFSAERTGGSVSTLTIQRTQQEDSAVYLCASSWSTSASTDTQYFGPGTRLTVL.

This clonotype was counted between two and nine times. The genes are TRBV5-1 and TRBJ2-2, with a tentative D call TRBD1 (6 bases). Germline V lookup: CDR1 SGHRS, CDR2 YFSETQ. V lost 5 bases to trimming and J lost 2 bases, with 10 bases between them. CDR3 size: 14 residues. The CDR3 sequence: CASRWGTNTGELFF. As DNA, the CDR3 is TGCGCCAGCAGGTGGGGGACAAACACCGGGGAGCTGTTTTTT. Full variable domain (outside the CDR3, taken from reference TRBV5-1 and TRBJ2-2): KAGVTQTPRYLIKTRGQQVTLSCSPISGHRSVSWYQQTPGQGLQFLFEYFSETQRNKGNFPGRFSGRQFSNSRSEMNVSTLELGDSALYLCASRWGTNTGELFFGEGSRLTVL.

The DNA for the CDR3 is TGTGCCAGCAGCTTAGTATTTGCGGGACAGGGGGCGGCCGGGGAGCTGTTTTTT. Protein sequence: CASSLVFAGQGAAGELFF. The rearrangement links TRBV11-2 to TRBJ2-2; TRBD1 aligns across 12 bases. Germline-derived CDR1 and CDR2 are SGHAT and FQNNGV. The CDR3 sequence is 18 residues long. V trimming: 1 base; J trimming: 6 bases; junction bases outside the gene matches: 9.